This T cell receptor beta chain was sequenced for a study of T cell changes during pregnancy in multiple sclerosis. This CDR3 is built from 13 residues. The V and J ends lost 6 bases and 1 base respectively, with 9 bases between them. From germline, CDR1 is MNHNS and CDR2 SASEGT. Assay used: immunoSEQ multiplex PCR; TCRdb lists only in-frame clones, some missing. Of roughly 84,000 clones detected, just over 90% appear once; the ten largest clones hold about 1.3%. The rearrangement uses TRBV6-1 and TRBJ2-5, with D tentatively TRBD1 (5 bases). The receptor was derived from a female donor in good health, enrolled as a control in a pregnancy study. Specimen: peripheral blood, collected in the third trimester of pregnancy. Written as DNA, the CDR3 is TGTGCCAGCAGATCACAGGTCCAAGAGACCCAGTACTTC. This codes for CASRSQVQETQYF.